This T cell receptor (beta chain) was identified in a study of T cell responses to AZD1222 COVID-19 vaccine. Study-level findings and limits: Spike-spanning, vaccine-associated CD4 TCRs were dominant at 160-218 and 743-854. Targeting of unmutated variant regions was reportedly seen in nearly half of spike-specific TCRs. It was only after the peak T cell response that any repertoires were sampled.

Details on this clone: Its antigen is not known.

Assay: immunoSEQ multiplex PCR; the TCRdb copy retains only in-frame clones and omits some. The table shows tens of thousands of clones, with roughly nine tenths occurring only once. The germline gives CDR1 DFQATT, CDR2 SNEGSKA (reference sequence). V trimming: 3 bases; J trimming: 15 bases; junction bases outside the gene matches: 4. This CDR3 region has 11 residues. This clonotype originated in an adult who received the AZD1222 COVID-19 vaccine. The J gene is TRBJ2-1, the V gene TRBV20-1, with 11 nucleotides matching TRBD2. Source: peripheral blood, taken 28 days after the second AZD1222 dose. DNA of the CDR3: TGCAGTGCTAGTAGCGGGAGGGCCCTGTTCTTC. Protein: CSASSGRALFF.